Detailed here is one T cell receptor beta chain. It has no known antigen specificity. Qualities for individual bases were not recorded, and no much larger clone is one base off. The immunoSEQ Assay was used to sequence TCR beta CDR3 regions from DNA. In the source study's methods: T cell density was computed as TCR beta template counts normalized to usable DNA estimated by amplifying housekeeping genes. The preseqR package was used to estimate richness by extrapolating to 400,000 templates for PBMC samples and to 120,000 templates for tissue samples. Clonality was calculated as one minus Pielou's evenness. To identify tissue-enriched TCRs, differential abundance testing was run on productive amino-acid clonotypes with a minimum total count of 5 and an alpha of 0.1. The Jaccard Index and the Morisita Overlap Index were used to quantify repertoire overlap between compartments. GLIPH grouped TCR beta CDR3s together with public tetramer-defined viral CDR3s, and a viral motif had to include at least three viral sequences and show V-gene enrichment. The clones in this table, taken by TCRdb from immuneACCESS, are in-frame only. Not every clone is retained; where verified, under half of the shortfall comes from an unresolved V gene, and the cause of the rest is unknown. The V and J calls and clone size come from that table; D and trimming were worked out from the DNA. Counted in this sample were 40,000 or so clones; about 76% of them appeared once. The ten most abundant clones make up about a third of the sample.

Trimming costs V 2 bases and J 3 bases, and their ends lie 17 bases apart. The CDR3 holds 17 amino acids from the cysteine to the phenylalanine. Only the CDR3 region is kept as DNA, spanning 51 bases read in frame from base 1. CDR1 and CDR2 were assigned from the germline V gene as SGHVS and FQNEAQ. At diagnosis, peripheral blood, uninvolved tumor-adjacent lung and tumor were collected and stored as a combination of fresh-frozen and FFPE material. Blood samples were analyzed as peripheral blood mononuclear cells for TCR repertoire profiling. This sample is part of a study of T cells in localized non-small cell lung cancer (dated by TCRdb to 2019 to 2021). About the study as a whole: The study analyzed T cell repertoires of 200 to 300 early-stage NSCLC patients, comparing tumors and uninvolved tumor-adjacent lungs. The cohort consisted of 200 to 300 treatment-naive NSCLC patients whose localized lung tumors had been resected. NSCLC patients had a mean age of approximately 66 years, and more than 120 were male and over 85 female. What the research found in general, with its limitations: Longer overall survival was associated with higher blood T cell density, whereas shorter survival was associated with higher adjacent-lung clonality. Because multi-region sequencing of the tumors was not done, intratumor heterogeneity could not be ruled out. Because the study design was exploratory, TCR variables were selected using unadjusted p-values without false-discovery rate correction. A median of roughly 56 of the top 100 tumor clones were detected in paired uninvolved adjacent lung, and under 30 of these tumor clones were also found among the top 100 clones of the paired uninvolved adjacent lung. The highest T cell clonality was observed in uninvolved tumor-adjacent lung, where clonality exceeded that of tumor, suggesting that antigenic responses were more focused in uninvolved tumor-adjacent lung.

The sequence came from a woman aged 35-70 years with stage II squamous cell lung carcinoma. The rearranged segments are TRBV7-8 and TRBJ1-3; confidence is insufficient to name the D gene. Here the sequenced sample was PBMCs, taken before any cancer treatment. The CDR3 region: CASSLPKSGIGGNTIYF. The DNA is TGTGCCAGCAGCTTACCGAAATCGGGCATCGGTGGAAACACCATATATTTT. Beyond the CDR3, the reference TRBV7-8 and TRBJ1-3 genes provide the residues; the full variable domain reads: GAGVSQSPRYKVAKRGQDVALRCDPISGHVSLFWYQQALGQGPEFLTYFQNEAQLDKSGLPSDRFFAERPEGSVSTLKIQRTQQEDSAVYLCASSLPKSGIGGNTIYFGEGSWLTVV.